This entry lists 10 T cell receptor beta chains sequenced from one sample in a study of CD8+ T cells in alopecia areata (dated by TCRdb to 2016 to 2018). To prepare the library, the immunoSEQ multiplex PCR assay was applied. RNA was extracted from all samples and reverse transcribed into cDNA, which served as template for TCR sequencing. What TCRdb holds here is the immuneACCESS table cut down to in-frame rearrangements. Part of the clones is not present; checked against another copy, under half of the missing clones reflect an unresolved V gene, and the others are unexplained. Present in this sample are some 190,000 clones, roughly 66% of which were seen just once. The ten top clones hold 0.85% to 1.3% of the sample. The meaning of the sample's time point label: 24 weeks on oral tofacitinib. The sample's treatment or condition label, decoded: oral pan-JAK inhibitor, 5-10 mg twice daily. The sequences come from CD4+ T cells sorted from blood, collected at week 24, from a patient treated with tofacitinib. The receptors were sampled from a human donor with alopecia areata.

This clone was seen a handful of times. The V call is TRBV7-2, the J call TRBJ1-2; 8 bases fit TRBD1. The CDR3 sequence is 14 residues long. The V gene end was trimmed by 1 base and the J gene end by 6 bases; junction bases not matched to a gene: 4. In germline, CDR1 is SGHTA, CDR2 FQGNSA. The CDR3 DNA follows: TGTGCCAGCAGCTTAGGGCAGGGGGCGAATGGCTACACCTTC. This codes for CASSLGQGANGYTF.

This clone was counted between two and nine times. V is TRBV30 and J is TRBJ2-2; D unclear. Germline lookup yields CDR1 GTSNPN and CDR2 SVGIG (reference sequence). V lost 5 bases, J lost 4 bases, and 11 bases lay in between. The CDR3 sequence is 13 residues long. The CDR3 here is CAWFGDRTGELFF. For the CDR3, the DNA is TGTGCCTGGTTCGGAGACCGCACCGGGGAGCTGTTTTTT. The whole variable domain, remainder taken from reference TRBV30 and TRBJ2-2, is SQTIHQWPATLVQPVGSPLSLECTVEGTSNPNLYWYRQAAGRGLQLLFYSVGIGQISSEVPQNLSASRPQDRQFILSSKKLLLSDSGFYLCAWFGDRTGELFFGEGSRLTVL.

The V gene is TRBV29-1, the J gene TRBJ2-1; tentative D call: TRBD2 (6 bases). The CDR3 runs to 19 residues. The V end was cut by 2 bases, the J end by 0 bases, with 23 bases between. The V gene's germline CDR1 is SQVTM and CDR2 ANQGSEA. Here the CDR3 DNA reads TGCAGCGTTGAACCATGGGAGGCTAGCGCGACGAGCTCCTACAATGAGCAGTTCTTC. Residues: CSVEPWEASATSSYNEQFF.

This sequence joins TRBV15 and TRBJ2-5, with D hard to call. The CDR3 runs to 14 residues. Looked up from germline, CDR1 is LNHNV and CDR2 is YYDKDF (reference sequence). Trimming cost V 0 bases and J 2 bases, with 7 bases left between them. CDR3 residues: CATSREGLQETQYF. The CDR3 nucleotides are TGTGCCACCAGCAGAGAAGGCCTACAAGAGACCCAGTACTTC.

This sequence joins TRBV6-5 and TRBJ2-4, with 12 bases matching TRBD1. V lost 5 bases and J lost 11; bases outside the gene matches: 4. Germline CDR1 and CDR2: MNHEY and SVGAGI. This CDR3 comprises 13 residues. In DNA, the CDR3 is TGTGCCAGCAGTAGGGGACAGGGGGCCGTTCAGTACTTC. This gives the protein CASSRGQGAVQYF.

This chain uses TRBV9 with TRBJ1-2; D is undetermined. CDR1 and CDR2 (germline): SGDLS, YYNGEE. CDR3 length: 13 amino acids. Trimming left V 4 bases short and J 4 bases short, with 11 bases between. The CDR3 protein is CASSPDISYGYTF. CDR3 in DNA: TGTGCCAGCAGCCCCGACATCTCCTATGGCTACACCTTC.

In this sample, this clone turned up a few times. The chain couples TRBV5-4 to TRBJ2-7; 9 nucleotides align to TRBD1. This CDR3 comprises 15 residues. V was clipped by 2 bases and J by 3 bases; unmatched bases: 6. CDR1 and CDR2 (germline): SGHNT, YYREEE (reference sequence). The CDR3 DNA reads TGTGCCAGCAGCTTCTACGGGACAGGGCTCTACGAGCAGTACTTC. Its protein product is CASSFYGTGLYEQYF.

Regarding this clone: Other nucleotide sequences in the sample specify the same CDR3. DNA for the CDR3: TGCGCCAGCAGCTTGGACGGCTACGAGCAGTACTTC. Translation gives CASSLDGYEQYF. The V gene is TRBV5-1, the J gene TRBJ2-7, with D uncertain. This CDR3 contains 12 residues. Germline V lookup: CDR1 SGHRS, CDR2 YFSETQ. V lost 0 bases and J lost 3, with 4 bases in between.

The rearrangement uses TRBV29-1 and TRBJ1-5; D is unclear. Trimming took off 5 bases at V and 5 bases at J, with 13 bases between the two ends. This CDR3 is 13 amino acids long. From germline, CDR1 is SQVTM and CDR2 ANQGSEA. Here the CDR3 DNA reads TGCAGCGTTCGGATCTGGCCGGATCAGCCCCAGCATTTT. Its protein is CSVRIWPDQPQHF.

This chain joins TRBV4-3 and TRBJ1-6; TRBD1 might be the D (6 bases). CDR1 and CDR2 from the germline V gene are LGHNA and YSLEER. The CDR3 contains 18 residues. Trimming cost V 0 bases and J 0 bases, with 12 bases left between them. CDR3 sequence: CASSQDAGASSYNSPLHF. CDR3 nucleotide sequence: TGCGCCAGCAGCCAAGATGCAGGGGCGAGCTCCTATAATTCACCCCTCCACTTT.